This T cell receptor beta chain appears in the sequencing data of a study of identical twins. The study, taken as a whole, reports: Researchers reported weaker excess twin sharing in beta out-of-frame sequences.

The CDR3 has 14 residues. From germline, CDR1 is DFQATT and CDR2 SNEGSKA (reference sequence). Losses at the gene ends were 3 bases for V and 6 bases for J; bases not matched to a gene: 8. As concerns this clonotype: Antigen specificity is unknown.

TCRdb re-analysed the 5' RACE reads in MiXCR, keeping a single row per CDR3 protein. The sample records about 520,000 distinct CDR3 sequences, under 25% being singletons. The same sample was also studied in work on T cells expressing NK-cell markers. From that paper: The study drew TCR beta repertoires from sorted CD3+CD56+NKG2C+, CD3+CD56+NKG2C- and CD3+CD56-NKG2C+ T cells.

The chain recombines TRBV20-1 with TRBJ2-1; TRBD2 aligns across 7 bases. The sequence was collected from a woman aged 18 to 35 in good health. Source material: CD4+ T cells sorted from blood. The CDR3 reads CSASVAGVTNEQFF. In nucleotides, the CDR3 is TGCAGTGCTAGTGTGGCGGGAGTCACCAATGAGCAGTTCTTC.